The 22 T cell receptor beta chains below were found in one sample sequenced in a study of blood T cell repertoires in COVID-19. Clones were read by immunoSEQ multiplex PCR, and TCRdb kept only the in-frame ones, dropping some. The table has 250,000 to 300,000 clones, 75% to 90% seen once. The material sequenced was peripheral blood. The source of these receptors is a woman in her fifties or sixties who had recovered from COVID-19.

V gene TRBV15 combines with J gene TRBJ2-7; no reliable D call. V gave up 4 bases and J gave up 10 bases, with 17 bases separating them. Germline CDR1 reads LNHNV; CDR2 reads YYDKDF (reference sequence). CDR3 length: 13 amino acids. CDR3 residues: CATSISTRSPQYF. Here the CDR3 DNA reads TGTGCCACCAGCATTTCGACAAGGTCTCCCCAGTACTTC.

The CDR3 DNA sequence: TGCGCCAGCAGCTGGACAGAAATGTACCAAGAGACCCAGTACTTC. Its protein product is CASSWTEMYQETQYF. The rearrangement uses TRBV5-1 and TRBJ2-5; possible D gene TRBD1, 6 bases. The CDR3 spans 15 residues. Trimming cost V 3 bases and J 0 bases, with 12 bases left between them. Germline V gene data show CDR1 as SGHRS and CDR2 as YFSETQ.

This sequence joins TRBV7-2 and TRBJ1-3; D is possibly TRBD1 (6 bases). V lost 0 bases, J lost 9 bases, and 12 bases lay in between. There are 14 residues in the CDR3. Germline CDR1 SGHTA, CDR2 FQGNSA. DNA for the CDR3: TGTGCCAGCAGCTTAGCGATAGGGGGATCCACCATATATTTT. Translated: CASSLAIGGSTIYF. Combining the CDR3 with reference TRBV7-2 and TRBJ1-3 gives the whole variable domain GAGVSQSPSNKVTEKGKDVELRCDPISGHTALYWYRQSLGQGLEFLIYFQGNSAPDKSGLPSDRFSAERTGGSVSTLTIQRTQQEDSAVYLCASSLAIGGSTIYFGEGSWLTVV.

CDR3 protein: CASNLQGAYGANVLTF. CDR3 bases: TGTGCCAGCAATTTACAGGGGGCCTATGGGGCCAACGTCCTGACTTTC. The rearrangement links TRBV2 to TRBJ2-6; TRBD1 agrees at 9 bases. Germline V gene lookup returns CDR1 SNHLY and CDR2 FYNNEI. V was pared by 7 bases and J by 3 bases, with 7 bases of the junction left unmatched. The CDR3 consists of 16 residues.

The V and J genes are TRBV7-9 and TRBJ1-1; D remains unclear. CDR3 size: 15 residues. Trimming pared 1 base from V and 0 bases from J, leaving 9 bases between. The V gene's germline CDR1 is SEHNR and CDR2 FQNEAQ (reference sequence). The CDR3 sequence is CASSLEGGMNTEAFF. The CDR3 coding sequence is TGTGCCAGCAGCTTAGAAGGAGGGATGAACACTGAAGCTTTCTTT.

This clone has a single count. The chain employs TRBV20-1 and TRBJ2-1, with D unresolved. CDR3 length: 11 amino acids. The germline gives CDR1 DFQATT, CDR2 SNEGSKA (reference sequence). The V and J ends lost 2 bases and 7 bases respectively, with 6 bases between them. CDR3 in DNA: TGCAGTGCTAGACAGAGGAATGAGCAGTTCTTC. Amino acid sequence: CSARQRNEQFF.

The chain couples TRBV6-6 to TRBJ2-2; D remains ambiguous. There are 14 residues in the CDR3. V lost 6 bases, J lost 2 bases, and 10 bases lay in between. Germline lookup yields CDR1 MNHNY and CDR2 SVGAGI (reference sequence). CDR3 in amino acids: CASSRQANTGELFF. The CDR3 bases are TGTGCCAGCAGCCGTCAAGCCAACACCGGGGAGCTGTTTTTT.

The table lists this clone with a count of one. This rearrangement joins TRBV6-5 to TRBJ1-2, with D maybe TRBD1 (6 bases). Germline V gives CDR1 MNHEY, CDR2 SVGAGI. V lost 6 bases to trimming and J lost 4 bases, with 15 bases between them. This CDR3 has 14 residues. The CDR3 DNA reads TGTGCCAGCAGCGGACAGTCCGTTAGCTATGGCTACACCTTC. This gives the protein CASSGQSVSYGYTF.

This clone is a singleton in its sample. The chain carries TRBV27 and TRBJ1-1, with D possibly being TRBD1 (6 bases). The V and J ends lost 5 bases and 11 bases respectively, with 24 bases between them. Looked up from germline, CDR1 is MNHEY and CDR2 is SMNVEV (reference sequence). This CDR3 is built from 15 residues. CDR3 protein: CASSPGRGAGRGAFF. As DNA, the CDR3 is TGTGCCAGCAGTCCCGGACGGGGGGCGGGGAGAGGGGCTTTCTTT.

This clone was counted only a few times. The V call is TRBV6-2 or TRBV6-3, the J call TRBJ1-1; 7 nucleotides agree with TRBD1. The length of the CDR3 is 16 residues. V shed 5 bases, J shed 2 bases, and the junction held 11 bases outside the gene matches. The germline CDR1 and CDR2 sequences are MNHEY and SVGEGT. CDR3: CASSKPSTGRNTEAFF. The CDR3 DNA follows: TGTGCCAGCAGTAAACCATCGACAGGGAGAAACACTGAAGCTTTCTTT.

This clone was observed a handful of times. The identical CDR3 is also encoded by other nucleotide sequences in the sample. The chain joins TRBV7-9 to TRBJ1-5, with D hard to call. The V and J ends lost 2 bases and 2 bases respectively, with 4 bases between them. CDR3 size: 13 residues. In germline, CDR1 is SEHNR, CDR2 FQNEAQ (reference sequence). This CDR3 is CASSLSGNQPQHF. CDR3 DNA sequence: TGTGCCAGCAGCTTATCGGGCAATCAGCCCCAGCATTTT.

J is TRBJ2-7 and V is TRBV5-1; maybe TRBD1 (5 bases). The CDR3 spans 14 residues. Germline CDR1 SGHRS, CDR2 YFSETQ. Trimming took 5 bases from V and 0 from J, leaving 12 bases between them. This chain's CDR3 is CASRIQASSYEQYF. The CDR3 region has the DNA TGCGCCAGCAGAATACAGGCGTCCTCCTACGAGCAGTACTTC. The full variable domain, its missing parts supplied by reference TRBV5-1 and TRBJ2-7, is KAGVTQTPRYLIKTRGQQVTLSCSPISGHRSVSWYQQTPGQGLQFLFEYFSETQRNKGNFPGRFSGRQFSNSRSEMNVSTLELGDSALYLCASRIQASSYEQYFGPGTRLTVT.

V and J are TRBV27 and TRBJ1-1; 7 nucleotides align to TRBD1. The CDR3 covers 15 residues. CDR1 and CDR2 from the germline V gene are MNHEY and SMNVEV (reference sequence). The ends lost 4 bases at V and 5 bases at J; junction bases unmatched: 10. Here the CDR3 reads CASSSTGIISTEAFF. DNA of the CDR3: TGTGCCAGCAGTTCGACAGGGATTATTTCTACTGAAGCTTTCTTT.

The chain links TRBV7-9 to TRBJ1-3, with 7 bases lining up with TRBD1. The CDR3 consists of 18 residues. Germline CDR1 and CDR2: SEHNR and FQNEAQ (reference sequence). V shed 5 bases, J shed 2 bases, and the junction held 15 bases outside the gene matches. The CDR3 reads CASSRGTAAMFTGNTIYF. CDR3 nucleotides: TGTGCCAGCAGCCGAGGGACAGCGGCAATGTTCACTGGAAACACCATATATTTT.

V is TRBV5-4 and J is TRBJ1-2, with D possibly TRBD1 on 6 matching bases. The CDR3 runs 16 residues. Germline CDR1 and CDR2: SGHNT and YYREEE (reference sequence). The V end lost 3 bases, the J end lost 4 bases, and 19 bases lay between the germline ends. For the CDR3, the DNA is TGTGCCAGCAGCTCTGGGGGGGCGACTCCCTCCTATGGCTACACCTTC. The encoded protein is CASSSGGATPSYGYTF.

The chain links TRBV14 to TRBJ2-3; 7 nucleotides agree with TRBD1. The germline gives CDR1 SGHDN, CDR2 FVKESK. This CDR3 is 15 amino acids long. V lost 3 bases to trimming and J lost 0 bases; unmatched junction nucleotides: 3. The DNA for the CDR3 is TGTGCCAGCAGCCACCGACAGGGCAGCACAGATACGCAGTATTTT. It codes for CASSHRQGSTDTQYF. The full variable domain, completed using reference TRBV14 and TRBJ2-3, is EAGVTQFPSHSVIEKGQTVTLRCDPISGHDNLYWYRRVMGKEIKFLLHFVKESKQDESGMPNNRFLAERTGGTYSTLKVQPAELEDSGVYFCASSHRQGSTDTQYFGPGTRLTVL.

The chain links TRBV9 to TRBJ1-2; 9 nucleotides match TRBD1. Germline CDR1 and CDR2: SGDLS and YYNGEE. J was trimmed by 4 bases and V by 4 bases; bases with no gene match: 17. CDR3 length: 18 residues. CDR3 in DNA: TGTGCCAGCAGCTCGTGGGACAGGGCCCTCAACGGGGGCTATGGCTACACCTTC. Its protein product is CASSSWDRALNGGYGYTF.

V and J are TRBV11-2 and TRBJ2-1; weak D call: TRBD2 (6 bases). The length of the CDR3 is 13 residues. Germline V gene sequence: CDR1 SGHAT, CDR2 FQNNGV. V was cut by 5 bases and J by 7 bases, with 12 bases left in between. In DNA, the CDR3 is TGTGCCAGCAGCCCATCACTAGCTAATGAGCAGTTCTTC. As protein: CASSPSLANEQFF.

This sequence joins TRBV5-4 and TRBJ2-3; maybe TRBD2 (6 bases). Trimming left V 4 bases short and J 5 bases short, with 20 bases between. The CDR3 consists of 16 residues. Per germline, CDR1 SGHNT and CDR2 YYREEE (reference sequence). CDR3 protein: CASSPFSRDFQDTQYF. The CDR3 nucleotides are TGTGCCAGCAGCCCTTTCTCGCGGGATTTTCAAGATACGCAGTATTTT.

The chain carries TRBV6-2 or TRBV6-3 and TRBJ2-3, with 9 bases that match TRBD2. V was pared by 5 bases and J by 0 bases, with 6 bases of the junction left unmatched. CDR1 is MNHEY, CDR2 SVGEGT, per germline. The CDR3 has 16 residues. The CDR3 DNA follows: TGTGCCAGCAGTCCCTGGACTAGCGTTAGCACAGATACGCAGTATTTT. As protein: CASSPWTSVSTDTQYF.

The CDR3 loop is CASLPSEQYF. In nucleotides, the CDR3 is TGTGCTAGCCTCCCGTCCGAGCAGTACTTC. The chain couples TRBV7-7 to TRBJ2-7; D remains ambiguous. Per the germline V gene, CDR1 is SSHAT and CDR2 is FNYEAQ (reference sequence). The CDR3 covers 10 residues.

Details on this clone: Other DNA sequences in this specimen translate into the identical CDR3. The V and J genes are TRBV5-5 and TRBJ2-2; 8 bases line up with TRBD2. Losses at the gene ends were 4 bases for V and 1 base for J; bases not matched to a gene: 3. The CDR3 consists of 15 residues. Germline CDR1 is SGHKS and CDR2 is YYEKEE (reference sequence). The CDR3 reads CASSRTSLNTGELFF. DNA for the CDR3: TGTGCCAGCAGCCGGACTAGCTTGAACACCGGGGAGCTGTTTTTT.